The rows below give T cell receptor beta chains drawn from one sample of a study of T cell repertoires in cytomegalovirus infection. TCRdb called the reads again in MiXCR, with one record for every CDR3 protein. The profile shows some 440,000 distinct CDR3 sequences, 31% of them singletons. The sequenced sample consisted of PBMCs. Receptor source: a human donor in good health (CMV status not recorded). Some clones in this sample may be carry-over from other donors' samples. Both conserved end residues are part of each CDR3. The order of the fields is clone size, D gene, V gene, J gene, CDR3 DNA, CDR3 protein. D genes are given only for firm matches. The size entry is marked missing in some rows and otherwise reads once, few, many or a size class.

abundance: few
d_gene: NA
v_gene: TRBV2
j_gene: TRBJ1-1
CDR3nt: TGTGCCACCTGGAGGGTGAACACTGAAGCTTTCTTT
CDR3aa: CATWRVNTEAFF

abundance: few
d_gene: NA
v_gene: TRBV28
j_gene: TRBJ1-1
CDR3nt: TGTGCCAGCAGTTTAGGGGTGGCGTACACTGAAGCTTTCTTT
CDR3aa: CASSLGVAYTEAFF

abundance: once
d_gene: TRBD1
v_gene: TRBV29-1
j_gene: TRBJ2-7
CDR3nt: TGCAGCGTTGAGGGACAGACCTACGAGCAGTACTTC
CDR3aa: CSVEGQTYEQYF

abundance: NA
d_gene: TRBD1
v_gene: TRBV19
j_gene: TRBJ1-5
CDR3nt: TGTGCCAGTGAGGGAGGGGGCACCCTCGGTCAGCCCCAGCATTTT
CDR3aa: CASEGGGTLGQPQHF

abundance: NA
d_gene: TRBD2
v_gene: TRBV18
j_gene: TRBJ2-5
CDR3nt: TGTGCCAGCTCACGCCGGACTAGCCAAGAGACCCAGTACTTC
CDR3aa: CASSRRTSQETQYF

abundance: few
d_gene: NA
v_gene: TRBV7-2
j_gene: TRBJ2-5
CDR3nt: TGTGCCAGCAGCCCCCCCAAAGGGGAGACCCAGTACTTC
CDR3aa: CASSPPKGETQYF

abundance: NA
d_gene: NA
v_gene: TRBV24-1
j_gene: TRBJ1-5
CDR3nt: TGTGCCACCAGTGATCTCGGGGGGCCCCAGCATTTT
CDR3aa: CATSDLGGPQHF

abundance: many
d_gene: NA
v_gene: TRBV7-6
j_gene: TRBJ1-5
CDR3nt: TGTGCTAGCAGCTCCCATTCAGCGGACAGTTTCAATCAGCCCCAGCATTTT
CDR3aa: CASSSHSADSFNQPQHF

abundance: few
d_gene: TRBD1
v_gene: TRBV24-1
j_gene: TRBJ2-1
CDR3nt: TGTGCCACCGGGACAGTCTCCCATGAGCAGTTCTTC
CDR3aa: CATGTVSHEQFF

abundance: NA
d_gene: TRBD1
v_gene: TRBV4-1
j_gene: TRBJ1-6
CDR3nt: TGCGCCAGCAGCCAAGAAGTGGGGGACAGCTATAATTCACCCCTCCACTTT
CDR3aa: CASSQEVGDSYNSPLHF

abundance: NA
d_gene: TRBD2
v_gene: TRBV3-1
j_gene: TRBJ2-5
CDR3nt: TGTGCCAGCAGCCAGGCTAGCGGGAGGTTGGAGACCCAGTACTTC
CDR3aa: CASSQASGRLETQYF

abundance: NA
d_gene: NA
v_gene: TRBV7-2
j_gene: TRBJ2-5
CDR3nt: TGTGCCAGAACGTTCTGTGTCAATCAAGAGACCCAGTACTTC
CDR3aa: CARTFCVNQETQYF

abundance: NA
d_gene: TRBD1
v_gene: TRBV7-6
j_gene: TRBJ2-2
CDR3nt: TGTGCCAGCAGCTTAAGGACAGGGGCGAGCACCGGGGAGCTGTTTTTT
CDR3aa: CASSLRTGASTGELFF

abundance: NA
d_gene: TRBD1
v_gene: TRBV28
j_gene: TRBJ2-7
CDR3nt: TGTGCCATCGGAAGACAGGGGGCGGGTTACGAGCAGTACTTC
CDR3aa: CAIGRQGAGYEQYF

abundance: NA
d_gene: TRBD1
v_gene: TRBV5-1
j_gene: TRBJ1-5
CDR3nt: TGCGCCAGCCGCGAGGACAGGGAGTTGGGGAGCAATCAGCCCCAGCATTTT
CDR3aa: CASREDRELGSNQPQHF

abundance: NA
d_gene: NA
v_gene: TRBV7-8
j_gene: TRBJ2-7
CDR3nt: TGTGCCAGCAGCTTAGCGGACACCTCCTACGAGCAGTACTTC
CDR3aa: CASSLADTSYEQYF

abundance: NA
d_gene: TRBD1
v_gene: TRBV27
j_gene: TRBJ1-5
CDR3nt: TGTGCCAGCAGTTTGGGGCCGGACAGGACAAATCAGCCCCAGCATTTT
CDR3aa: CASSLGPDRTNQPQHF

abundance: few
d_gene: NA
v_gene: TRBV2
j_gene: TRBJ1-2
CDR3nt: TGTGCCAGCAGCTTGCGGGACGGGAGGGAAAGAAATGGCTACACCTTC
CDR3aa: CASSLRDGRERNGYTF

abundance: many
d_gene: TRBD1
v_gene: TRBV4-3
j_gene: TRBJ2-3
CDR3nt: TGCGCCAGCAGCCAAGCCCGCCGGGACAGAGCCACAGATACGCAGTATTTT
CDR3aa: CASSQARRDRATDTQYF

abundance: many
d_gene: NA
v_gene: TRBV28
j_gene: TRBJ1-5
CDR3nt: TGTGCCAGCAGTTTTCGTGTTGGGGTCGGACGCAATCAGCCCCAGCATTTT
CDR3aa: CASSFRVGVGRNQPQHF

abundance: NA
d_gene: NA
v_gene: TRBV7-8
j_gene: TRBJ2-1
CDR3nt: TGTGCCAGCAGCTCTTGGCGGAGCTCCTACAATGAGCAGTTCTTC
CDR3aa: CASSSWRSSYNEQFF

abundance: NA
d_gene: NA
v_gene: TRBV7-9
j_gene: TRBJ2-3
CDR3nt: TGTGCCAGCAGCTCCAGCGGTCGGTTAGATACGCAGTATTTT
CDR3aa: CASSSSGRLDTQYF

abundance: few
d_gene: NA
v_gene: TRBV12-3/TRBV12-4
j_gene: TRBJ1-4
CDR3nt: TGTGCCAGCAGTTTTACCCCGGCCCTACGTAATGAAAAACTGTTTTTT
CDR3aa: CASSFTPALRNEKLFF

abundance: few
d_gene: NA
v_gene: TRBV15
j_gene: TRBJ1-3
CDR3nt: TGTGCCACCAGCAGGATTTTGGACAGAATTGGAAACACCATATATTTT
CDR3aa: CATSRILDRIGNTIYF

abundance: few
d_gene: NA
v_gene: TRBV27
j_gene: TRBJ1-1
CDR3nt: TGTGCCAGCAGTTTATCGTCCTCCTGGGTCGGGAACACTGAAGCTTTCTTT
CDR3aa: CASSLSSSWVGNTEAFF

abundance: NA
d_gene: NA
v_gene: TRBV6-1
j_gene: TRBJ1-1
CDR3nt: TGTGCCAGCAGTCCCTACGGGGGCGCGGGTAACACTGAAGCTTTCTTT
CDR3aa: CASSPYGGAGNTEAFF

abundance: few
d_gene: TRBD2
v_gene: TRBV7-2
j_gene: TRBJ2-1
CDR3nt: TGTGCCAGCAGCTTAGCGGGACTAGCGGGGGACAATGAGCAGTTCTTC
CDR3aa: CASSLAGLAGDNEQFF

abundance: once
d_gene: TRBD1
v_gene: TRBV7-9
j_gene: TRBJ2-7
CDR3nt: TGTGCCAGCAGCCCAGTTACAGGGGACGGGTACGAGCATTACTTC
CDR3aa: CASSPVTGDGYEHYF

abundance: many
d_gene: NA
v_gene: TRBV15
j_gene: TRBJ2-2
CDR3nt: TGTGCCACCAGCAGAGATTTGAGCAACGCGAACACCGGGGAGCTGTTTTTT
CDR3aa: CATSRDLSNANTGELFF

abundance: NA
d_gene: NA
v_gene: TRBV7-6
j_gene: TRBJ2-7
CDR3nt: TGTGCCAGCAGCCCGGGAAAGGGCTCCTACGAGCAGTACTTC
CDR3aa: CASSPGKGSYEQYF

abundance: NA
d_gene: TRBD1
v_gene: TRBV6-5
j_gene: TRBJ2-7
CDR3nt: TGTGCCAGCAGACGGGGACAGGTTTCTTTGGAGCAGTACTTC
CDR3aa: CASRRGQVSLEQYF

abundance: NA
d_gene: NA
v_gene: TRBV4-3
j_gene: TRBJ1-5
CDR3nt: TGCGCCAGCCGCCCAGGTTGGGGTGCGGGTCAGCCCCAGCATTTT
CDR3aa: CASRPGWGAGQPQHF

abundance: NA
d_gene: NA
v_gene: TRBV20-1
j_gene: TRBJ1-1
CDR3nt: TGCAGTGCCTCCGGGGGCACATCGATCACTGAAGCTTTCTTT
CDR3aa: CSASGGTSITEAFF

abundance: many
d_gene: NA
v_gene: TRBV7-2
j_gene: TRBJ2-1
CDR3nt: TGTGCCAGCAGCTCCTATCTAGATAATGAGCAGTTCTTC
CDR3aa: CASSSYLDNEQFF

abundance: few
d_gene: NA
v_gene: TRBV5-6
j_gene: TRBJ1-1
CDR3nt: TGTGCCAGCAACCCCACGGGGAAGAACACTGAAGCTTTCTTT
CDR3aa: CASNPTGKNTEAFF

abundance: NA
d_gene: TRBD1
v_gene: TRBV27
j_gene: TRBJ1-6
CDR3nt: TGTGCCAGCCGGCCTTCGCGGACAGGCAGCTCCTATAATTCACCCCTCCACTTT
CDR3aa: CASRPSRTGSSYNSPLHF